The 3 T cell receptor beta chains below come from one sample, sequenced in a study of T cell responses to AZD1222 COVID-19 vaccine. Some clones are missing from TCRdb's copy, which holds only in-frame ones; the method was immunoSEQ multiplex PCR. The sample lists over 25,000 clones, around 92% occurring once. The sequencing here drew on peripheral blood, taken 28 days after the second AZD1222 dose. The receptors here all came from an adult who received the AZD1222 COVID-19 vaccine.

The CDR3 region is CASSLWQGSGETQYF. CDR3 DNA sequence: TGCGCCAGCAGCTTGTGGCAAGGGAGTGGAGAGACCCAGTACTTC. The chain uses TRBV5-1 and TRBJ2-5; weak D call: TRBD2 (5 bases). V gave up 1 base and J gave up 4 bases, with 14 bases separating them. The CDR3 is made up of 15 amino acids. Germline V gives CDR1 SGHRS, CDR2 YFSETQ.

The chain combines TRBV3-1 (or the pseudogene TRBV3-2) with TRBJ2-7, with D possibly matching TRBD1 (6 bases). The CDR3 has 14 amino acids. Germline values: CDR1 LGHDT, CDR2 YNNKEL (reference sequence). V lost 4 bases and J lost 1, with 11 bases in between. The CDR3 coding sequence is TGTGCCAGCAGCCTAGCTCAGGGGTCCTACGAGCAGTACTTC. Encoded protein: CASSLAQGSYEQYF.

Here the CDR3 DNA reads TGTGCCTGGATCCCGCTCGGGGTTGGCTATGGCTACACCTTC. The encoded protein is CAWIPLGVGYGYTF. The rearrangement uses TRBV30 and TRBJ1-2; D is undetermined. V gave up 4 bases and J gave up 4 bases, with 16 bases separating them. CDR1 and CDR2 from the germline V gene are GTSNPN and SVGIG (reference sequence). CDR3 size: 14 residues.